The text below deals with one TCR beta chain. The antigen is not known. This could be a read error, since a much larger clone is one nucleotide away. This record belongs to a study of T cells in Graves' hyperthyroidism and ophthalmopathy. Study context: Initial diagnosis, before any treatment, was when peripheral blood was collected. Whole-study results and caveats: Most thyroid clonotypes expanded above 0.001 appeared in blood too.

Regions amplified from RNA transcripts were the TCR beta CDR3 regions. The TCR CDR3 was amplified in a first-round RT-PCR using the HTBI primer set. Using its own MiXCR run on the multiplex PCR reads, TCRdb lists one record per CDR3 protein. The table includes about 110,000 distinct CDR3 sequences, roughly 15% detected once. This CDR3 has 13 residues. CDR1 and CDR2 from the germline V gene are SEHNR and FQNEAQ (reference sequence). The definition of stable Graves' hyperthyroidism was no ophthalmopathy progression within 18 months. The study enrolled patients aged 18 to 65 with newly diagnosed hyperthyroidism of under 2 months' duration.

The TCR was taken from a woman aged 50 to 60 with Graves' hyperthyroidism. This chain joins TRBV7-9 and TRBJ1-6; perhaps TRBD1 as D (5 bases). Material for sequencing was blood. CDR3 nucleotides: TGTGCCAGCAGGCGGGGGATTCAGTCACCCCCCCACTTT. This translates into CASRRGIQSPPHF.